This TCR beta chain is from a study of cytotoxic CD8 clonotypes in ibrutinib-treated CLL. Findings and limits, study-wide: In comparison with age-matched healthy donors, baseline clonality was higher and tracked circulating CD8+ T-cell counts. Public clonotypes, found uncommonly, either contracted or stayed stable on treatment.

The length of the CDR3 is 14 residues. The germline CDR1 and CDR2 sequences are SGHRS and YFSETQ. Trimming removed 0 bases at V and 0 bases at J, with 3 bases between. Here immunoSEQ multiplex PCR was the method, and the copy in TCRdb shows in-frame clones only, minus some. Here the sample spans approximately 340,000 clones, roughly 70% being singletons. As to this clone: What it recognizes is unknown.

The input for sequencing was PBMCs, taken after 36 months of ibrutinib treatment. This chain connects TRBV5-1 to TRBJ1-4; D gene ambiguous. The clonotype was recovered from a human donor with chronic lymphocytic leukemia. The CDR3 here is CASSLGPTNEKLFF. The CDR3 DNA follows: TGCGCCAGCAGCTTGGGTCCAACTAATGAAAAACTGTTTTTT.